This T cell receptor beta chain originates from a study of persistence of HIV-infected CD4 T cells. The overall study: Donors were ART-treated; their CMV- and Gag-responding CD4+ T cells were isolated.

The CDR3 covers 15 residues. Germline V gene sequence: CDR1 MNHEY, CDR2 SVGAGI. V was cut by 9 bases and J by 7 bases, with 22 bases left in between. On this clone: The antigen is undetermined.

This was the immunoSEQ version 4 assay in survey mode. Genomic DNA was diluted to 9 to 10 ng/uL, up to roughly 1 ug per sample. Sequenced by immunoSEQ multiplex PCR; TCRdb stores in-frame clones only, minus some. The top ten clones hold approximately 14% of a sample with tens of thousands of clones, around 78% of them seen once. Overlapping HIV-1 Gag 15-mer peptides at roughly 1 ug per peptide per mL were used. Sorted nonresponding memory CD4+ T cells were CD40L-negative, CD69-negative, CD45RO-high. The chain links TRBV6-5 to TRBJ1-5; a weak D match, TRBD1 (5 bases). This clonotype was sampled from an adult man with HIV who was CMV-seropositive. The source was CD4+ T cells sorted from PBMCs after roughly 18-hour stimulation, collected from a patient who received antiretroviral therapy. CDR3 in amino acids: CASSGAHTSGQPQHF. The CDR3, as DNA: TGTGCCAGTAGCGGGGCCCACACCTCTGGACAGCCCCAGCATTTT.